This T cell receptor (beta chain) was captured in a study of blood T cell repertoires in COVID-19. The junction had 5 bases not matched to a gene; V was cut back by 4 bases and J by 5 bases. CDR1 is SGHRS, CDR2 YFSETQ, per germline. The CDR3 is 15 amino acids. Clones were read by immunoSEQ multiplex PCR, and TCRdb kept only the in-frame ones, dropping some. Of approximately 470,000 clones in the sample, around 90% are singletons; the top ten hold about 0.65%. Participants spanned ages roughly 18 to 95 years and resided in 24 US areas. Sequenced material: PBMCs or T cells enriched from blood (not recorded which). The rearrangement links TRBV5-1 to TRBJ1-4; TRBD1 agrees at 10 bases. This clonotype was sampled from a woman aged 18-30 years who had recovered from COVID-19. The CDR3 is CASSPGQGWNEKLFF. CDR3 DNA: TGCGCCAGCAGCCCGGGACAGGGGTGGAATGAAAAACTGTTTTTT.